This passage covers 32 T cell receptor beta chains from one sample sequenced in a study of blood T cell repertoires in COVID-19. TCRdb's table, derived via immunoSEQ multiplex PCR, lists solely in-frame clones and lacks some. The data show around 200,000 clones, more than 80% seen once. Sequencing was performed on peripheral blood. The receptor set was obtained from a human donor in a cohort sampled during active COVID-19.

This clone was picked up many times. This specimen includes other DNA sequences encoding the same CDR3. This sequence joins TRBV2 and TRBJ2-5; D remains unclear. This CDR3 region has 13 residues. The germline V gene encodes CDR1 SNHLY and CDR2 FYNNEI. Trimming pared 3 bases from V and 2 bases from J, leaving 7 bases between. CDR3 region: CASSESRQETQYF. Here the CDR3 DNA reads TGTGCCAGCAGTGAGTCTAGACAAGAGACCCAGTACTTC.

CDR3 coding DNA: TGTGCCAGCAGCGCGCCCCGAGGGTTCTCTGGAAACACCATATATTTT. Encoded protein: CASSAPRGFSGNTIYF. The rearrangement links TRBV9 to TRBJ1-3; D unresolved. The CDR3 is 16 residues long. V lost 3 bases and J 0 bases, leaving 13 bases between the germline ends. From germline, CDR1 is SGDLS and CDR2 YYNGEE.

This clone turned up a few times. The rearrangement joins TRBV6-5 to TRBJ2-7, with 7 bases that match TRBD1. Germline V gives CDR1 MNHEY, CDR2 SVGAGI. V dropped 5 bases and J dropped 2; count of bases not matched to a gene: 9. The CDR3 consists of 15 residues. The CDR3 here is CASSSRGTVTYEQYF. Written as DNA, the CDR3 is TGTGCCAGCAGTAGCAGGGGGACAGTTACCTACGAGCAGTACTTC.

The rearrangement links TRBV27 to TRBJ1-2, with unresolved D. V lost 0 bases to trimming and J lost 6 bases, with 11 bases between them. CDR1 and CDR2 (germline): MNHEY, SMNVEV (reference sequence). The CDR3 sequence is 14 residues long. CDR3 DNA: TGTGCCAGCAGTTTATCGAGAGCCAAGAATGGCTACACCTTC. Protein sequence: CASSLSRAKNGYTF.

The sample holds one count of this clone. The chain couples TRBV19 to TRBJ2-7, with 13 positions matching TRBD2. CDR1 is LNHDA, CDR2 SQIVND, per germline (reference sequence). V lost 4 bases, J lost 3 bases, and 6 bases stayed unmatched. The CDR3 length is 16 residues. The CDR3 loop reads CASSTGLAGALYEQYF. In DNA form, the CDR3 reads TGTGCCAGTAGTACTGGACTAGCGGGGGCCCTCTACGAGCAGTACTTC. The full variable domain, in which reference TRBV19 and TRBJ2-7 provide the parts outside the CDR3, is DGGITQSPKYLFRKEGQNVTLSCEQNLNHDAMYWYRQDPGQGLRLIYYSQIVNDFQKGDIAEGYSVSREKKESFPLTVTSAQKNPTAFYLCASSTGLAGALYEQYFGPGTRLTVT.

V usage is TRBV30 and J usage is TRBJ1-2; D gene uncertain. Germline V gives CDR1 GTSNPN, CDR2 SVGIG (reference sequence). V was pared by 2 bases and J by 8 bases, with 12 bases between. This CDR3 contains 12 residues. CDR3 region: CAWSRLTEGYTF. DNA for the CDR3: TGTGCCTGGAGTAGACTAACGGAGGGCTACACCTTC.

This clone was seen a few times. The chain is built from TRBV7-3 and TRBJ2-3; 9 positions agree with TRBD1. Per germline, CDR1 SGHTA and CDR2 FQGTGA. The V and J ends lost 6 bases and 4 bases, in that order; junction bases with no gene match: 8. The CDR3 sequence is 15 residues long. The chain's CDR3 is CASSFTGGSADTQYF. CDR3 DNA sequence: TGTGCCAGCAGTTTTACAGGGGGCTCGGCAGATACGCAGTATTTT. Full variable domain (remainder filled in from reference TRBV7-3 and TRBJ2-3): GAGVSQTPSNKVTEKGKYVELRCDPISGHTALYWYRQSLGQGPEFLIYFQGTGAADDSGLPNDRFFAVRPEGSVSTLKIQRTERGDSAVYLCASSFTGGSADTQYFGPGTRLTVL.

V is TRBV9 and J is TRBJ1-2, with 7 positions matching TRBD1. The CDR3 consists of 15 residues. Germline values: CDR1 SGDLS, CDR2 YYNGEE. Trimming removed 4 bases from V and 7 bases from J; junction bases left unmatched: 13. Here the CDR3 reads CASSPFMTGPSGYTF. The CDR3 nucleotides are TGTGCCAGCAGCCCTTTTATGACAGGGCCGTCTGGCTACACCTTC.

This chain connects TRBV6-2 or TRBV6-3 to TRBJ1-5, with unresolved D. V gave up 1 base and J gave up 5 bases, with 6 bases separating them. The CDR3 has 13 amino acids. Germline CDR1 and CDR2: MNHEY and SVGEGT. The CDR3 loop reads CASSYWSYQPQHF. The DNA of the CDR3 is TGTGCCAGCAGTTACTGGAGTTATCAGCCCCAGCATTTT.

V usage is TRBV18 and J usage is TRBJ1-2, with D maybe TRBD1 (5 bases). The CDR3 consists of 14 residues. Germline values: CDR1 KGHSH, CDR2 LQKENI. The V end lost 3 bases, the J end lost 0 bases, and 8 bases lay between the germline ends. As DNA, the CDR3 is TGTGCCAGCTCACCGGTGACAGCTAACTATGGCTACACCTTC. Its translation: CASSPVTANYGYTF.

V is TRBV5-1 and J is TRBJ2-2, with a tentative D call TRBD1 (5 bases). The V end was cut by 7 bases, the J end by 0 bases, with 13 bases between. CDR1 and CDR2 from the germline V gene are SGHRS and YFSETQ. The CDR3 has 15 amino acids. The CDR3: CASQTEPTNTGELFF. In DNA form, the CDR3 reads TGCGCCAGCCAGACAGAGCCAACGAACACCGGGGAGCTGTTTTTT.

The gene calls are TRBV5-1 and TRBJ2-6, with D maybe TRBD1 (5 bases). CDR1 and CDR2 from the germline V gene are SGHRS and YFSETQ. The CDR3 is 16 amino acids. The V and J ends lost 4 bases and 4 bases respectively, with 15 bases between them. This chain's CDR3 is CASSPTVGEGANVLTF. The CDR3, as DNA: TGCGCCAGCAGCCCGACCGTAGGGGAAGGGGCCAACGTCCTGACTTTC. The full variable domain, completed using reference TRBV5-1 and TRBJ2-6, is KAGVTQTPRYLIKTRGQQVTLSCSPISGHRSVSWYQQTPGQGLQFLFEYFSETQRNKGNFPGRFSGRQFSNSRSEMNVSTLELGDSALYLCASSPTVGEGANVLTFGAGSRLTVL.

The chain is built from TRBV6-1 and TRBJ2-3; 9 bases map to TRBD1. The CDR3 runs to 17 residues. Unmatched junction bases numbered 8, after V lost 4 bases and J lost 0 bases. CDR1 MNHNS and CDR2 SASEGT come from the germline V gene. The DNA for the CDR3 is TGTGCCAGCAGTGCTCTATGGGACAGGGCTAGCACAGATACGCAGTATTTT. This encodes CASSALWDRASTDTQYF.

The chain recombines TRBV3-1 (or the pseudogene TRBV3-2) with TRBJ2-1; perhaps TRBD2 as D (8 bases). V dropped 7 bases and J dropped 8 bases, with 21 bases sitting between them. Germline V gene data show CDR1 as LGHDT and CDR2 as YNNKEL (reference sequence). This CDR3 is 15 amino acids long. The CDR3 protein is CASTLAGQGGDEQFF. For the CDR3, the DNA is TGTGCCAGCACCCTAGCGGGTCAGGGGGGGGATGAGCAGTTCTTC.

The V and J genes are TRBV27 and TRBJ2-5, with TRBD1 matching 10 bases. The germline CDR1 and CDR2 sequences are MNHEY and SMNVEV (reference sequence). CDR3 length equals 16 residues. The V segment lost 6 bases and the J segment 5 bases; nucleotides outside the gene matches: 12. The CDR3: CASRDYSGQGLETQYF. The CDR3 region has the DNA TGTGCCAGCAGGGATTACTCGGGACAGGGGCTGGAGACCCAGTACTTC.

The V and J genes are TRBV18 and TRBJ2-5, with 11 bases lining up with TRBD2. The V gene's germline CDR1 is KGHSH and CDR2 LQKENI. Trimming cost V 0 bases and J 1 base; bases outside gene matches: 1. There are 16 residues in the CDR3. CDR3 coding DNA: TGTGCCAGCTCACCACCTAGCGGGGGGGCCCAAGAGACCCAGTACTTC. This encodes CASSPPSGGAQETQYF.

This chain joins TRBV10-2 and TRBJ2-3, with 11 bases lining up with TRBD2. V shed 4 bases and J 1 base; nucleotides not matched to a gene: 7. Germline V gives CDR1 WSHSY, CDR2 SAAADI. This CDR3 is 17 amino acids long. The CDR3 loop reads CASSGSGGARGTDTQYF. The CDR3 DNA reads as TGCGCCAGCAGTGGTAGCGGGGGGGCTAGGGGCACAGATACGCAGTATTTT.

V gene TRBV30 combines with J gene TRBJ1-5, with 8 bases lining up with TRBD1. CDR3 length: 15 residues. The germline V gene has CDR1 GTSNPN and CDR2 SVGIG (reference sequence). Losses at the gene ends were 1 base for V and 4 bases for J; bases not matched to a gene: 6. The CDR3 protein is CAWSARTGSNQPQHF. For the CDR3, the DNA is TGTGCCTGGAGTGCTAGGACAGGGTCAAATCAGCCCCAGCATTTT.

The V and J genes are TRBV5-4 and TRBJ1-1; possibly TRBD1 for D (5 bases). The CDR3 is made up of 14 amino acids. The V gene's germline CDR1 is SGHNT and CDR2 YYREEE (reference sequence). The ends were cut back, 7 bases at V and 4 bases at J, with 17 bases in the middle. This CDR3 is CASSNGGFLTEAFF. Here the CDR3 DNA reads TGTGCCAGCTCTAACGGGGGGTTTCTCACTGAAGCTTTCTTT.

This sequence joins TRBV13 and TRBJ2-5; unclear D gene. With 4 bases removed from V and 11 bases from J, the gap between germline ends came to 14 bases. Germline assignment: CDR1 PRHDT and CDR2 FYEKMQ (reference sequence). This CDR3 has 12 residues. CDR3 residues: CASSSGRLQQYF. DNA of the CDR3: TGTGCCAGCAGCTCCGGCCGACTCCAACAGTACTTC.

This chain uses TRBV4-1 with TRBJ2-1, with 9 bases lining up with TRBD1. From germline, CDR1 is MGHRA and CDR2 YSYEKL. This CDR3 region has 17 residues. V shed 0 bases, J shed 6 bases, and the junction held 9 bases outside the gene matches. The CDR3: CASSQDSRQGVSNEQFF. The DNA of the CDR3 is TGCGCCAGCAGCCAAGACTCGCGACAGGGGGTGAGCAATGAGCAGTTCTTC.

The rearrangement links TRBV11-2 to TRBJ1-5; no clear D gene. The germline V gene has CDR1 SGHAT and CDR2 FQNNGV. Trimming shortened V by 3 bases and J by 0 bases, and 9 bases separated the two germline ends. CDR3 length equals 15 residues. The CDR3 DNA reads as TGTGCCAGCAGCTTGGGCAGAATTAGCAATCAGCCCCAGCATTTT. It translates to CASSLGRISNQPQHF.

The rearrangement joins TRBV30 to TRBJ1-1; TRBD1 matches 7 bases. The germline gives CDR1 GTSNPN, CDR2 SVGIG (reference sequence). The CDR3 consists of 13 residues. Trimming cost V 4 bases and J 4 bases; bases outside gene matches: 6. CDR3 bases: TGTGCCTGGACTACACAGGGGATCACTGAAGCTTTCTTT. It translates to CAWTTQGITEAFF. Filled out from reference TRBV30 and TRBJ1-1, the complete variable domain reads SQTIHQWPATLVQPVGSPLSLECTVEGTSNPNLYWYRQAAGRGLQLLFYSVGIGQISSEVPQNLSASRPQDRQFILSSKKLLLSDSGFYLCAWTTQGITEAFFGQGTRLTVV.

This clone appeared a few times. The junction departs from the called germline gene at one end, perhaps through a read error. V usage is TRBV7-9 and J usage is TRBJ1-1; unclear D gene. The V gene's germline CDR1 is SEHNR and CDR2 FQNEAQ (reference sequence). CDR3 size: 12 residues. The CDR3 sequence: CASSLVNSEAFF. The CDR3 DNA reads TGTGCCAGCAGCTTAGTTAACAGTGAAGCTTTCTTT.

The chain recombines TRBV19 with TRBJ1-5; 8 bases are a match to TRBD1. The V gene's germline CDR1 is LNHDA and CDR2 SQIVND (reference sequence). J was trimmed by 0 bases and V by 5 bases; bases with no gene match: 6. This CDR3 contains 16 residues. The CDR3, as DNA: TGTGCCAGTAGTCCGACAGGGGTTCATAGCAATCAGCCCCAGCATTTT. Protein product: CASSPTGVHSNQPQHF.

The CDR3 here is CASAGQVNTEAFF. CDR3 sequence (DNA): TGTGCCAGTGCAGGACAGGTGAACACTGAAGCTTTCTTT. The rearrangement uses TRBV18 and TRBJ1-1, with 7 bases lining up with TRBD1. CDR1 is KGHSH and CDR2 is LQKENI in the germline V gene. The CDR3 has 13 residues. V lost 9 bases to trimming and J lost 0 bases; unmatched junction nucleotides: 4.

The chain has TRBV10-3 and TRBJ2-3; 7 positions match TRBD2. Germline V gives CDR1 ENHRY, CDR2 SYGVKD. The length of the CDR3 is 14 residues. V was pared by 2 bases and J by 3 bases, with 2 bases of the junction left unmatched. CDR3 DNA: TGTGCCATCAGTGAGGGGGGGGTAACAGATACGCAGTATTTT. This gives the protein CAISEGGVTDTQYF.

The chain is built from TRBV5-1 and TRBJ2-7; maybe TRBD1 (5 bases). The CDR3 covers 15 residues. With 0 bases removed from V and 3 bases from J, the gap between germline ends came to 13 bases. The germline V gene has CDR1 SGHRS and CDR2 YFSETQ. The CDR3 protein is CASSLAPGYDYEQYF. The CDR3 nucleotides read TGCGCCAGCAGCTTGGCACCAGGGTATGACTACGAGCAGTACTTC.

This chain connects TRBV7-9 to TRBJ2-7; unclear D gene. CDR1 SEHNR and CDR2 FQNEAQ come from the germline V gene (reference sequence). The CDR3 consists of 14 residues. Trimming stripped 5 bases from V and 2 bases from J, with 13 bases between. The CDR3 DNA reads TGTGCCAGCAGCCCATCTCCGGTACCCTACGAGCAGTACTTC. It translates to CASSPSPVPYEQYF. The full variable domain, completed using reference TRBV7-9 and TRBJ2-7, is DTGVSQNPRHKITKRGQNVTFRCDPISEHNRLYWYRQTLGQGPEFLTYFQNEAQLEKSRLLSDRFSAERPKGSFSTLEIQRTEQGDSAMYLCASSPSPVPYEQYFGPGTRLTVT.

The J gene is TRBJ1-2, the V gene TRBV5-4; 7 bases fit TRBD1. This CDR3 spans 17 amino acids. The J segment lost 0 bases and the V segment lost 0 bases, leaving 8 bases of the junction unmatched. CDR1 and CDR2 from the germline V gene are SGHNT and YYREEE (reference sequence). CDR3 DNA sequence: TGTGCCAGCAGCTTGGACAGGGGAAGGAGGGCTAACTATGGCTACACCTTC. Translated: CASSLDRGRRANYGYTF.

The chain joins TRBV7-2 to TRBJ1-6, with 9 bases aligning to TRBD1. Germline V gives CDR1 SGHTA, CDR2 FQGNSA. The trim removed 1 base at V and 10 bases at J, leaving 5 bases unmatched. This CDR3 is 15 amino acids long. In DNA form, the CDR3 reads TGTGCCAGCAGCTTAGTTGGGACAGGGACCTCACCCCTCCACTTT. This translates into CASSLVGTGTSPLHF.

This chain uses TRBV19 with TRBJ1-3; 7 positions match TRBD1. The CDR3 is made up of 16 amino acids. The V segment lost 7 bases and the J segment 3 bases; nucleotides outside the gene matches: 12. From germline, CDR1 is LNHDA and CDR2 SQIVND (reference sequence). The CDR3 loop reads CASTPIDREDGNTIYF. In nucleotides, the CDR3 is TGTGCCAGTACCCCTATTGACAGGGAAGATGGAAACACCATATATTTT.